The clone carrying this T cell receptor (beta chain) was counted only a few times. Using its own MiXCR run on the 5' RACE reads, TCRdb lists one record per CDR3 protein. The sample lists a few hundred thousand distinct CDR3 sequences; under 5% were seen once. These data belong to a study of T cells after yellow fever vaccination. This CDR3 is built from 14 residues. The germline V and J ends were trimmed by 0 bases and 0 bases, with 4 bases remaining between them. Germline V CDR1 and CDR2: MNHNY, SVGAGI (reference sequence). The starting material was PBMCs, obtained 5 days after the yellow fever booster vaccination. The TCR was taken from a man between 18 and 35 years old who received the YFV17D yellow fever vaccine. V gene TRBV6-6 combines with J gene TRBJ2-3; D gene uncertain. The chain's CDR3 is CASSYSQSTDTQYF. The CDR3 DNA reads as TGTGCCAGCAGTTACTCGCAAAGCACAGATACGCAGTATTTT.